This entry describes one TCR beta chain. This sample was included in a study of cytomegalovirus exposure and HLA in healthy donors. Primers for the PCR totalled 60 Vbeta and 13 Jbeta. The repertoire was sequenced with immunoSEQ multiplex PCR; TCRdb's copy has only in-frame clones and lacks some. Of about 78,000 clones in the sample, more than 65% are singletons; the top ten hold 8.5% to 14%. CDR1 and CDR2 (germline): SGDLS, YYNGEE. The CDR3 spans 13 residues. Trimming pared 2 bases from V and 6 bases from J, leaving 10 bases between. Material: PBMCs. V usage is TRBV9 and J usage is TRBJ2-3; D remains unclear. The receptor was isolated from a woman between 40 and 55 years old in good health and CMV-seropositive. CDR3 DNA: TGTGCCAGCAGCGTCCTAGAGGTGGATACGCAGTATTTT. It is translated as CASSVLEVDTQYF.